This TCR beta chain appears in the sequencing data of a study of cytomegalovirus exposure and HLA in healthy donors. Looking at the study overall: Early released data had around 79 million unique TCRs, all coming from HLA-typed donors.

With respect to this clone: Its antigen remains unidentified.

This CDR3 contains 15 residues. J lost 6 bases, V lost 0 bases, and 3 bases had no gene match. In germline, CDR1 is SGHDT, CDR2 YYEEEE. The PCR employed 60 Vbeta primers together with 13 Jbeta primers. Repertoires were generated with immunoSEQ multiplex PCR, while TCRdb's copy carries only in-frame clones and drops some. Of about 150,000 clones listed, approximately 80% are singletons. Study observations and caveats: There were three CMV-associated chains whose specificity for CMV antigens was confirmed in vitro. Later analysis demonstrated an association between a missense DCLRE1C variant and TCR beta V- and J-gene trimming.

The sequenced sample consisted of PBMCs. This TCR was recovered from a male donor in good health and CMV-seronegative. The chain carries TRBV5-6 and TRBJ2-1, with 10 bases identical to TRBD2. CDR3 DNA sequence: TGTGCCAGCAGCTTGGCCGCTAGCGGGAGCAATGAGCAGTTCTTC. This codes for CASSLAASGSNEQFF.